This TCR beta chain was found in a study of persistence of HIV-infected CD4 T cells. Overall study: Antigen stimulation activated a lower proportion of cells, more of them memory, than anti-CD3/anti-CD28 stimulation. Study-level results: TCR analyses could not target the rare provirus-carrying CMV-responding cells.

The CDR3 runs 12 residues. The germline gives CDR1 SNHLY, CDR2 FYNNEI. Trimming took off 4 bases at V and 2 bases at J, with 5 bases between the two ends. Cells were stimulated nonspecifically with anti-CD3/anti-CD28 magnetic beads. Responding CD4+ T cells were sorted by upregulation of both CD40 ligand and CD69. Sequencing used immunoSEQ version 4 in survey mode. Some clones are missing from TCRdb's copy, which holds only in-frame ones; the method was immunoSEQ multiplex PCR. The repertoire holds approximately 45,000 clones, with less than 90% as singletons. Remarks on this clone: No antigen is known for it.

This chain joins TRBV2 and TRBJ1-1, with D unclear. This clonotype was sampled from an adult woman with HIV who was CMV-seropositive. The material was CD4+ T cells sorted from PBMCs after approximately 20-hour stimulation, obtained from a patient who received antiretroviral therapy. The CDR3 nucleotides are TGTGCCAGCAGTGCGGATAACACTGAAGCTTTCTTT. Amino acid sequence: CASSADNTEAFF.